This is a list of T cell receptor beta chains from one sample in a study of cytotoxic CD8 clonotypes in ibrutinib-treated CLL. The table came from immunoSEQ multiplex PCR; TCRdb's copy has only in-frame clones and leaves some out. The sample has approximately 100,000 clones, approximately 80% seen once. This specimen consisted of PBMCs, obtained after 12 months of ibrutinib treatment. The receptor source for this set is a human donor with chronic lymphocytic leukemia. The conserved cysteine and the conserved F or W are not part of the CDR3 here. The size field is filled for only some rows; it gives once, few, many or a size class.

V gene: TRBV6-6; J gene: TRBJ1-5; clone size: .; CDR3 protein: ASSPEVLGAQPQH
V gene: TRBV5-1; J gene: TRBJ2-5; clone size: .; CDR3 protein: ASSLGDQETQY
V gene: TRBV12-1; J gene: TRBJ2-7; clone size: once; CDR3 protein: ASSFIFRCEQY
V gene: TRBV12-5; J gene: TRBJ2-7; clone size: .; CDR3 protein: ASRQGAYEQY
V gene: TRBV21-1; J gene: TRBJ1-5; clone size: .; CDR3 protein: ASSKVKGTGRWDNQPQH
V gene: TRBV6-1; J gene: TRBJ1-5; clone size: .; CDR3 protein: ASSRDREGNQPQH
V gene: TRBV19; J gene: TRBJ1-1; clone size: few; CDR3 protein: ASSIDRLNTEAF
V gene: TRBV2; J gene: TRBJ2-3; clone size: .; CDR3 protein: ASSEVQGGWDTQY
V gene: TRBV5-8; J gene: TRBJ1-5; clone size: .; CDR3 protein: ASSSGTVSNGNQPQH
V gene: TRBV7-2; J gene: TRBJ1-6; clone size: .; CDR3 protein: ASSPRTGGNSPLH
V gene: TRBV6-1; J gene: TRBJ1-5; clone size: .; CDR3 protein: ASSRKGDQPQH
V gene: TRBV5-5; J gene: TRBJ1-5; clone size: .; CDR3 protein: ASSFSEVLGVSNQPQH
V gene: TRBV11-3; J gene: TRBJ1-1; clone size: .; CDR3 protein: ASSLTGISNTEAF
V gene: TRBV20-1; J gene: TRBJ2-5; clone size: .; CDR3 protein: SAPPGETQY
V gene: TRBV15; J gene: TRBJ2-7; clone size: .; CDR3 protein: ATSRESDYEQY
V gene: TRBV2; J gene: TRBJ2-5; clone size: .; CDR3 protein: ASSALETQY
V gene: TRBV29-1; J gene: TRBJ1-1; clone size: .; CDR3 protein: SVGGAGGNTEAF
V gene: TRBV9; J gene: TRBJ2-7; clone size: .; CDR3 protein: ASSVAPSGGGEQY
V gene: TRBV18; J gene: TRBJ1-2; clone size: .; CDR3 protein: ASSPDVQGGYT
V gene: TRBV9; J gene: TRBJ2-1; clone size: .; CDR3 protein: ASSVVGQGKDEQF
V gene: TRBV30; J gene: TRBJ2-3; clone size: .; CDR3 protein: AWSDRQDLSTDTQY
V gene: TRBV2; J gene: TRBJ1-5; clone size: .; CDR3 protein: ASRLDSNQPQH
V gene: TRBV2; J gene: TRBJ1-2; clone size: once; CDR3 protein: ASGGTGEFYGYT